This TCR beta chain was recovered during a study of T cell repertoires in cytomegalovirus infection. TCRdb re-derived calls from the reads in MiXCR, one entry per CDR3 protein. The sample includes 300,000 to 400,000 distinct CDR3 sequences, 9.5% of them seen just once. Study-wide results and limits: CMV carriers having the relevant HLA were flagged by cumulative public TCR beta family frequency.

The ends lost 8 bases at V and 4 bases at J; junction bases unmatched: 10. Germline CDR1 and CDR2: SGHVS and FQNEAQ. CDR3 length: 15 residues. This clonotype occurred many times. The target antigen is unknown. Specimen: PBMCs. The V and J genes are TRBV7-8 and TRBJ2-1, with 8 positions matching TRBD2. This receptor was obtained from a human donor in good health (CMV status not recorded). Some clones in this sample may be carry-over from other donors' samples. The chain's CDR3 is CASGSLAGGYNEQFF. For the CDR3, the DNA is TGTGCCAGCGGGTCCCTGGCGGGAGGATACAATGAGCAGTTCTTC.